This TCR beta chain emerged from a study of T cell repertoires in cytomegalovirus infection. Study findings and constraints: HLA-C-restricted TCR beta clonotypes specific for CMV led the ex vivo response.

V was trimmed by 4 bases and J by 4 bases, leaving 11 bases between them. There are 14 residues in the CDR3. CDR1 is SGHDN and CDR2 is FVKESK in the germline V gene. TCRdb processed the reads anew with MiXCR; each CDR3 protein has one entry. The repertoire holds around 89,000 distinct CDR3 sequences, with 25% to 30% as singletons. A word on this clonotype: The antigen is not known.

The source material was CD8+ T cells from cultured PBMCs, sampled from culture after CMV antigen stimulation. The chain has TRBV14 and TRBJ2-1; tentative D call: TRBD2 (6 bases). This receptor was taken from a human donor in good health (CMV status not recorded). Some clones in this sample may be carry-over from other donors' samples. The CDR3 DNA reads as TGTGCCAGCAGCCTGTCGGGACTTTACAATGAGCAGTTCTTC. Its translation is CASSLSGLYNEQFF.